This T cell receptor beta chain was obtained from a study of CD8+ T cells in alopecia areata. Across the study: C3H/HeJ donors with spontaneous alopecia, roughly 6-13 months old, supplied skin grafts to roughly 7-11-week-old female C3H/HeJ mice.

Cutaneous lymph nodes were pooled and cells sorted by CD4, CD8alpha, NKG2D, NKG2ACE and more. Concerning this clone itself: Its antigen remains unidentified. Mouse gene names apply. Coverage ceases 4 residues before the CDR3 finishes, and the germline J gene fills in the end. The same CDR3 is also encoded by other DNA sequences in this sample.

As the sequencing template, cDNA was produced by extracting RNA and reverse transcribing it. This table comes from immunoSEQ multiplex PCR, and its TCRdb copy is limited to in-frame clones, with some not included. This table holds 290,000 or so clones with no singletons; the top ten claim roughly 1.2%. After removal of 1 base from V and 4 bases from J, the junction contained 1 base not matched to a gene. The CDR3 covers 14 residues. Germline assignment: CDR1 NSHNY and CDR2 SYGAGN. General observations from the study: Lesional scalp exceeded normal scalp in clonality, especially in alopecia totalis/universalis. Scalp samples also contribute reads from the resident alphabeta T cells found in normal skin. Sharing of TCRs across patients appeared less clear than in mice, possibly for HLA-related reasons.

The rearrangement uses TRBV13-1 and TRBJ2-1; 8 bases are a match to TRBD1. The material sequenced was CD4+ T cells sorted from a lymph node. The receptor comes from a C3H/HeJ mouse with alopecia areata. This strain has MHC haplotype H2-k. CDR3 protein: CASSDQGAYAEQFF. The covered CDR3 bases are TGTGCCAGCAGTGATCAGGGGGCTTATGCT.